The next 20 T cell receptor beta chains were all read from a single sample in a study of T cells in Graves' hyperthyroidism and ophthalmopathy. From RNA transcripts, TCR beta CDR3 regions were amplified. HTBI primers drove first-round RT-PCR of the TCR CDR3. MiXCR, run by TCRdb on the multiplex PCR reads, gives a single entry per CDR3 protein. The sample shows around 430,000 distinct CDR3 sequences, under 15% of them seen only once. Sequencing was carried out using blood. The receptors stem from a young woman with Graves' hyperthyroidism.

This clonotype was detected a few times. The V and J genes are TRBV6-2 or TRBV6-3 and TRBJ2-3; TRBD2 agrees at 13 bases. CDR1 MNHEY and CDR2 SVGEGT come from the germline V gene. The V and J ends lost 2 bases and 4 bases, in that order; junction bases with no gene match: 6. This CDR3 contains 17 residues. DNA for the CDR3: TGTGCCAGCAGTTACGGACTAGCGGGAGAGAGATCAGATACGCAGTATTTT. It translates to CASSYGLAGERSDTQYF.

In its sample, this clonotype was seen a few times. This chain connects TRBV6-5 to TRBJ2-7; no clear D gene. CDR1 is MNHEY and CDR2 is SVGAGI in the germline V gene. Trimming cost V 4 bases and J 5 bases, with 6 bases left between them. This CDR3 is 11 amino acids long. The CDR3, as DNA: TGTGCCAGCAGTTCCATCCACGAGCAGTACTTC. Its translation: CASSSIHEQYF.

This clonotype was observed at least ten times. This chain joins TRBV30 and TRBJ1-1; D not resolved. From germline, CDR1 is GTSNPN and CDR2 SVGIG (reference sequence). The CDR3 consists of 15 residues. The V and J ends lost 2 bases and 0 bases respectively, with 13 bases between them. CDR3: CAWSQPGEMNTEAFF. DNA for the CDR3: TGTGCCTGGAGTCAGCCCGGGGAAATGAACACTGAAGCTTTCTTT.

The chain combines TRBV24-1 with TRBJ2-1; 7 bases line up with TRBD2. V was pared by 1 base and J by 0 bases, with 2 bases of the junction left unmatched. This CDR3 has 16 residues. The germline CDR1 and CDR2 sequences are KGHDR and SFDVKD. As DNA, the CDR3 is TGTGCCACCAGTGATTTAAGCGGGAACTCCTACAATGAGCAGTTCTTC. Translation: CATSDLSGNSYNEQFF.

A note on this clonotype: A much larger clone differs by one base, so this may be a read error. V gene TRBV28 combines with J gene TRBJ1-5, with D perhaps matching TRBD1 (6 bases). Trimming took off 6 bases at V and 3 bases at J, with 12 bases between the two ends. CDR1 and CDR2 from the germline V gene are MDHEN and SYDVKM. The CDR3 consists of 14 residues. The CDR3 protein is CASRQQGYNQPQHF. The DNA of the CDR3 is TGTGCCAGCAGACAACAGGGTTACAATCAGCCCCAGCATTTT. Supplemented by reference TRBV28 and TRBJ1-5, the full variable domain reads DVKVTQSSRYLVKRTGEKVFLECVQDMDHENMFWYRQDPGLGLRLIYFSYDVKMKEKGDIPEGYSVSREKKERFSLILESASTNQTSMYLCASRQQGYNQPQHFGDGTRLSIL.

This clonotype was seen a handful of times. The chain links TRBV20-1 to TRBJ2-3, with 10 bases lining up with TRBD2. The V gene end was trimmed by 6 bases and the J gene end by 6 bases; junction bases not matched to a gene: 9. CDR1 is DFQATT and CDR2 is SNEGSKA in the germline V gene (reference sequence). The length of the CDR3 is 14 residues. The DNA of the CDR3 is TGCAGTGCCCCACTAGCGGGGCGGGGGGATACGCAGTATTTT. Residues: CSAPLAGRGDTQYF.

This clonotype was counted many times. The chain employs TRBV10-3 and TRBJ1-2; no reliable D call. The CDR3 sequence is 14 residues long. V was trimmed by 6 bases and J by 5 bases, leaving 16 bases between them. Germline V lookup: CDR1 ENHRY, CDR2 SYGVKD. CDR3 amino acids: CAIRAEVGGYGYTF. The CDR3 coding sequence is TGTGCCATCAGGGCCGAAGTAGGCGGTTATGGCTACACCTTC.

This clonotype came up many times. The chain joins TRBV6-1 to TRBJ1-5, with D hard to call. Germline values: CDR1 MNHNS, CDR2 SASEGT. The V and J ends lost 1 base and 7 bases respectively, with 8 bases between them. The CDR3 loop spans 13 amino acids. The DNA of the CDR3 is TGTGCCAGCAGTGAAGTAACCGGGCAGCCCCAGCATTTT. It encodes CASSEVTGQPQHF.

Many counts were recorded for this clonotype. The chain has TRBV20-1 and TRBJ2-2; tentative D call: TRBD1 (6 bases). V was cut by 3 bases and J by 4 bases, with 12 bases left in between. Germline CDR1 and CDR2: DFQATT and SNEGSKA (reference sequence). The CDR3 length is 14 residues. CDR3 sequence reads: CSASPGAITGELFF. The CDR3 DNA sequence: TGCAGTGCTAGCCCAGGGGCCATCACCGGGGAGCTGTTTTTT.

The V and J genes are TRBV27 and TRBJ2-1; 13 nucleotides match TRBD2. The ends lost 2 bases at V and 7 bases at J; junction bases unmatched: 2. Looked up from germline, CDR1 is MNHEY and CDR2 is SMNVEV (reference sequence). CDR3 length: 15 amino acids. The chain's CDR3 is CASSLVLAGGNEQFF. CDR3 bases: TGTGCCAGCAGTTTAGTACTAGCGGGAGGGAATGAGCAGTTCTTC.

This clonotype was detected many times. This chain links TRBV27 with TRBJ2-7, with D tentatively TRBD2 (5 bases). Germline V CDR1 and CDR2: MNHEY, SMNVEV (reference sequence). CDR3 length equals 15 residues. The V end was cut by 2 bases, the J end by 0 bases, with 11 bases between. CDR3 protein: CASSLTVGSSYEQYF. Here the CDR3 DNA reads TGTGCCAGCAGTTTAACGGTGGGGAGCTCCTACGAGCAGTACTTC.

This sequence joins TRBV7-2 and TRBJ1-5; D is undetermined. CDR1 SGHTA and CDR2 FQGNSA come from the germline V gene. The CDR3 loop spans 13 amino acids. Trimming stripped 2 bases from V and 6 bases from J, with 8 bases between. The CDR3 region is CASSLSPFQPQHF. The CDR3 bases are TGTGCCAGCAGCTTATCCCCTTTTCAGCCCCAGCATTTT.

This chain uses TRBV30 with TRBJ2-1; no firm D call. The CDR3 has 15 residues. V gave up 0 bases and J gave up 6 bases, with 15 bases separating them. Germline CDR1 GTSNPN, CDR2 SVGIG (reference sequence). This CDR3 reads CAWSVRVLRSNEQFF. CDR3 in DNA: TGTGCCTGGAGTGTACGGGTCTTGAGGTCCAATGAGCAGTTCTTC.

A few counts support this clonotype. The CDR3 loop reads CASSVDIDTQYF. The CDR3 DNA is TGTGCCAGCAGCGTAGACATTGATACGCAGTATTTT. The rearrangement links TRBV9 to TRBJ2-3; D not resolved. CDR1 SGDLS and CDR2 YYNGEE come from the germline V gene. The CDR3 runs to 12 residues. Deletions cut 0 bases from V and 6 bases from J, with 5 bases between. Using reference TRBV9 and TRBJ2-3 for the parts outside the CDR3, the full variable domain is DSGVTQTPKHLITATGQRVTLRCSPRSGDLSVYWYQQSLDQGLQFLIQYYNGEERAKGNILERFSAQQFPDLHSELNLSSLELGDSALYFCASSVDIDTQYFGPGTRLTVL.

This clonotype was seen ten or more times. The chain links TRBV2 to TRBJ1-5; perhaps TRBD1 as D (6 bases). CDR1 SNHLY and CDR2 FYNNEI come from the germline V gene. Between the trimmed V and J ends, which lost 6 bases and 6 bases, there was a span of 12 bases. The CDR3 length is 13 residues. CDR3 nucleotides: TGTGCCAGCAGGCTCCGGGGGGCTCAGCCCCAGCATTTT. Translation gives CASRLRGAQPQHF.

This clonotype was seen at least ten times. The J gene is TRBJ1-1, the V gene TRBV2; 10 positions match TRBD1. Germline trimming cut 5 bases from V and 4 bases from J; bases unmatched to any gene: 10. The CDR3 extends over 16 amino acids. CDR1 SNHLY and CDR2 FYNNEI come from the germline V gene. In DNA, the CDR3 is TGTGCCAGCAGTCGAACCGGGACAGGGGTTTTCACTGAAGCTTTCTTT. It is translated as CASSRTGTGVFTEAFF. The whole variable domain, filled in from reference TRBV2 and TRBJ1-1, reads EPEVTQTPSHQVTQMGQEVILRCVPISNHLYFYWYRQILGQKVEFLVSFYNNEISEKSEIFDDQFSVERPDGSNFTLKIRSTKLEDSAMYFCASSRTGTGVFTEAFFGQGTRLTVV.

J is TRBJ2-2 and V is TRBV11-1; D unclear. The CDR3 has 16 amino acids. The germline gives CDR1 SGHAT, CDR2 FQDESV (reference sequence). V was shortened by 2 bases and J by 3 bases, with 13 bases between the two germline ends. The DNA of the CDR3 is TGTGCCAGCAGCTTATGGGATCAAAAGGACACCGGGGAGCTGTTTTTT. Protein product: CASSLWDQKDTGELFF. Variable domain in full (rest from reference TRBV11-1 and TRBJ2-2): EAEVAQSPRYKITEKSQAVAFWCDPISGHATLYWYRQILGQGPELLVQFQDESVVDDSQLPKDRFSAERLKGVDSTLKIQPAELGDSAMYLCASSLWDQKDTGELFFGEGSRLTVL.

Ten or more counts support this clonotype. CDR3 loop: CASSLTGDKQYF. CDR3 nucleotide sequence: TGTGCCAGCAGTTTAACAGGGGACAAGCAGTACTTC. J is TRBJ2-7 and V is TRBV28, with 7 bases fitting TRBD1. The CDR3 has 12 residues. From germline, CDR1 is MDHEN and CDR2 SYDVKM. V gave up 2 bases and J gave up 8 bases; unmatched junction bases: 3.

This clonotype was seen ten or more times. The rearrangement joins TRBV28 to TRBJ1-5; D is ambiguous. The V gene lost 5 bases and the J gene lost 3 bases, with 11 bases spanning the gap. The CDR3 covers 14 residues. Germline CDR1 and CDR2: MDHEN and SYDVKM. In nucleotides, the CDR3 is TGTGCCAGCAGTCCGAACATCAACAATCAGCCCCAGCATTTT. It translates to CASSPNINNQPQHF.

This clonotype was recorded many times. The V call is TRBV3-1, the J call TRBJ1-4; maybe TRBD1 (5 bases). V dropped 4 bases and J dropped 8 bases, with 8 bases sitting between them. The CDR3 sequence is 12 residues long. Looked up from germline, CDR1 is LGHDT and CDR2 is YNNKEL (reference sequence). CDR3 amino acids: CASSPGPEKLFF. The CDR3 DNA is TGTGCCAGCAGCCCAGGGCCGGAAAAACTGTTTTTT.